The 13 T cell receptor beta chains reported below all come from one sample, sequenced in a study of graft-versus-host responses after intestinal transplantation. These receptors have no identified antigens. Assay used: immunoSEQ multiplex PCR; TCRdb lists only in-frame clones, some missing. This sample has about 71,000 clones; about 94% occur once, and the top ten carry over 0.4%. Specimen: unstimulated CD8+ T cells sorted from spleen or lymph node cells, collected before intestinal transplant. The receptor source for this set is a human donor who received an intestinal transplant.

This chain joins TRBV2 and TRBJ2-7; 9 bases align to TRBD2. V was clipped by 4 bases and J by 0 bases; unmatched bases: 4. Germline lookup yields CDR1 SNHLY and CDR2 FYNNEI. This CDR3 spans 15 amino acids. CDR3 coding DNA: TGTGCCAGCAGTGCTAGCGGGATGAGCTCCTACGAGCAGTACTTC. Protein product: CASSASGMSSYEQYF.

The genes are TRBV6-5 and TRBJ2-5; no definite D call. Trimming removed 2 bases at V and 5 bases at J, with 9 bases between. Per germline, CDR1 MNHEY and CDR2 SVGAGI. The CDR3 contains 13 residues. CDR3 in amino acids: CASSYGPWETQYF. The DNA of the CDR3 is TGTGCCAGCAGTTACGGGCCTTGGGAGACCCAGTACTTC.

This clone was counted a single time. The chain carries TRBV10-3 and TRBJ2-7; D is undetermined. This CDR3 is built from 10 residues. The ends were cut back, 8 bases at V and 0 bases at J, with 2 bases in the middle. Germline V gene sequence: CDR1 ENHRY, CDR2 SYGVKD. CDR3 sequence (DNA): TGTGCCATCGGCTCCTACGAGCAGTACTTC. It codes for CAIGSYEQYF.

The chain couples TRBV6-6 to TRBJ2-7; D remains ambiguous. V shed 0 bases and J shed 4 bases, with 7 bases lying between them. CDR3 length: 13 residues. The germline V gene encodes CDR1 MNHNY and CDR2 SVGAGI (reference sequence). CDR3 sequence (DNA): TGTGCCAGCAGTTACTCGCTCGGGTACGAGCAGTACTTC. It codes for CASSYSLGYEQYF.

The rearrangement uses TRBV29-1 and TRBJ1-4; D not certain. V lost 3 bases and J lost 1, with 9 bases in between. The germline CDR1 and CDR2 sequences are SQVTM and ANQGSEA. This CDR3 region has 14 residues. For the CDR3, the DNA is TGCAGCGTTGATGACGGAATAACTAATGAAAAACTGTTTTTT. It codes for CSVDDGITNEKLFF.

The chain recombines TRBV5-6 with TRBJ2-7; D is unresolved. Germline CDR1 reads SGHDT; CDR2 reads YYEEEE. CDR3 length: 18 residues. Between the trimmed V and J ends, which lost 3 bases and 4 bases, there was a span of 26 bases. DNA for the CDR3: TGTGCCAGCAGCTCGACCCGGCGCAATCACCTGTATCGTTACGAGCAGTACTTC. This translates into CASSSTRRNHLYRYEQYF.

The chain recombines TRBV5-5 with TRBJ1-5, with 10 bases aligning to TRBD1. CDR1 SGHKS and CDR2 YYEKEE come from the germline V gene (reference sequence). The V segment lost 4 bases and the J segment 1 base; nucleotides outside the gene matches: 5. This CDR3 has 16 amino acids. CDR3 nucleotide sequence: TGTGCCAGCAGCCTTTGGACAGGGGGGAGCAATCAGCCCCAGCATTTT. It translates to CASSLWTGGSNQPQHF.

The CDR3 coding sequence is TGTGCCAGCAGCAAAGACAGGGAGCGGGCCAAAAACATTCAGTACTTC. Translated, it gives CASSKDRERAKNIQYF. The rearrangement uses TRBV21-1 and TRBJ2-4; TRBD1, the table's D call, lacks a check against the DNA. TRBV21-1 is annotated as a pseudogene. The CDR3 is 16 residues long.

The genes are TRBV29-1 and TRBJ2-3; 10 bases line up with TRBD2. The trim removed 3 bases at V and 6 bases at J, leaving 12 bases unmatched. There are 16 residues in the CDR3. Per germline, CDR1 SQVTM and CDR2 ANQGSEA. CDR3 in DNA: TGCAGCGTTGACGGCCTAGCGGGAGAGGGTGCCGATACGCAGTATTTT. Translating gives CSVDGLAGEGADTQYF.

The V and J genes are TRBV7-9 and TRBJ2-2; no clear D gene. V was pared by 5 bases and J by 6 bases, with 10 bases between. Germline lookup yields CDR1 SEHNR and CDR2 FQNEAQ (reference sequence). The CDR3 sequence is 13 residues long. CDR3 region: CASSPFSAGELFF. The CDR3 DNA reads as TGTGCCAGCAGCCCCTTTTCGGCCGGGGAGCTGTTTTTT.

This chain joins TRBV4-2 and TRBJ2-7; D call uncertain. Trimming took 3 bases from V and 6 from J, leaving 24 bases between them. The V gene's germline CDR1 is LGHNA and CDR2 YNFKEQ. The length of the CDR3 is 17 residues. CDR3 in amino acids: CASSQLDLGSPSVEQYF. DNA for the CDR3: TGTGCCAGCAGCCAGCTAGACCTGGGATCGCCCTCGGTCGAGCAGTACTTC.

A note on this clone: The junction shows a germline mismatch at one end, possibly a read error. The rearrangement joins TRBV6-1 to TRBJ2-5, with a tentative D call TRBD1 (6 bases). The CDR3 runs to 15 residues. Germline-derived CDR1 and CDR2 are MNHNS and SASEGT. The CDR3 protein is CAGSEGKTGLQTQYF. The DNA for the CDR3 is TGTGCCGGCAGTGAAGGAAAAACAGGGTTGCAGACCCAGTACTTC.

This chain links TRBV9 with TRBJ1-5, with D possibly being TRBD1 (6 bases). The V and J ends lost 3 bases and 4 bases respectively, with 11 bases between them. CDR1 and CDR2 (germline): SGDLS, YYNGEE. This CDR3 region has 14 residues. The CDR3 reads CASSGTATNQPQHF. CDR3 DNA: TGTGCCAGCAGCGGGACAGCGACTAATCAGCCCCAGCATTTT. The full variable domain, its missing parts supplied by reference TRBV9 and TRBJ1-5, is DSGVTQTPKHLITATGQRVTLRCSPRSGDLSVYWYQQSLDQGLQFLIQYYNGEERAKGNILERFSAQQFPDLHSELNLSSLELGDSALYFCASSGTATNQPQHFGDGTRLSIL.